This entry lists 10 T cell receptor beta chains sequenced from one sample in a study of blood T cell repertoires in COVID-19. Here immunoSEQ multiplex PCR was the method, and the copy in TCRdb shows in-frame clones only, minus some. The table lists over 200,000 clones, 86% of them singletons, with 8.5% to 10% in the top ten. The sequencing sample was made of peripheral blood. The receptor source for this set is a man between 35 and 55 years old who had recovered from COVID-19.

The V call is TRBV7-8, the J call TRBJ2-7, with 8 positions matching TRBD2. With V trimmed by 2 bases and J by 1 base, 7 bases remained unmatched. CDR1 SGHVS and CDR2 FQNEAQ come from the germline V gene. This CDR3 spans 16 amino acids. The CDR3 bases are TGTGCCAGCAGCTTAATCCGGGGGGGGCAATCCTACGAGCAGTACTTC. Encoded protein: CASSLIRGGQSYEQYF.

The chain employs TRBV7-2 and TRBJ1-5, with D possibly matching TRBD1 (6 bases). The V and J ends lost 3 bases and 1 base respectively, with 10 bases between them. The germline V gene encodes CDR1 SGHTA and CDR2 FQGNSA. CDR3 length: 15 amino acids. CDR3 protein: CASSFDRMSNQPQHF. The CDR3 DNA follows: TGTGCCAGCAGCTTCGACAGGATGAGCAATCAGCCCCAGCATTTT.

The rearrangement links TRBV7-2 to TRBJ1-4; D not certain. The CDR3 is 14 residues long. V was pared by 3 bases and J by 8 bases, with 13 bases between. Germline V gene lookup returns CDR1 SGHTA and CDR2 FQGNSA. The CDR3 here is CASSFRPQGEKLFF. The CDR3 DNA reads as TGTGCCAGCAGCTTCAGGCCCCAAGGAGAAAAACTGTTTTTT.

This clone occurred once. The J gene is TRBJ2-1, the V gene TRBV9; TRBD2 is a possible D gene (5 bases). The germline V gene has CDR1 SGDLS and CDR2 YYNGEE. This CDR3 has 14 residues. The germline V and J ends were trimmed by 0 bases and 5 bases, with 9 bases remaining between them. CDR3 protein: CASSVAGINNEQFF. In DNA form, the CDR3 reads TGTGCCAGCAGCGTAGCCGGGATAAACAATGAGCAGTTCTTC. The complete variable domain, with remaining parts taken from reference TRBV9 and TRBJ2-1, reads DSGVTQTPKHLITATGQRVTLRCSPRSGDLSVYWYQQSLDQGLQFLIQYYNGEERAKGNILERFSAQQFPDLHSELNLSSLELGDSALYFCASSVAGINNEQFFGPGTRLTVL.

Written as DNA, the CDR3 is TGTGCCACCGGGCGGGGGAAAGAGACCCAGTACTTC. Translating it yields CATGRGKETQYF. The chain couples TRBV19 to TRBJ2-5, with 7 bases identical to TRBD2. The J segment lost 3 bases and the V segment lost 10 bases, leaving 5 bases of the junction unmatched. Per the germline V gene, CDR1 is LNHDA and CDR2 is SQIVND (reference sequence). The length of the CDR3 is 12 residues.

This sequence joins TRBV30 and TRBJ2-2, with TRBD1 matching over 12 bases. The germline gives CDR1 GTSNPN, CDR2 SVGIG (reference sequence). The V and J ends lost 3 bases and 7 bases, in that order; junction bases with no gene match: 6. CDR3 length: 15 residues. CDR3 sequence reads: CAWSPGQGAGGELFF. In DNA form, the CDR3 reads TGTGCCTGGAGCCCGGGACAGGGGGCGGGCGGGGAGCTGTTTTTT.

V usage is TRBV5-1 and J usage is TRBJ2-1; 7 bases fit TRBD1. Germline V gives CDR1 SGHRS, CDR2 YFSETQ. The V segment lost 7 bases and the J segment 4 bases; nucleotides outside the gene matches: 8. The CDR3 consists of 14 residues. CDR3 nucleotides: TGCGCCAGCGATGGGACAGACAGATACAATGAGCAGTTCTTC. This gives the protein CASDGTDRYNEQFF.

This chain connects TRBV27 to TRBJ2-1; D perhaps matches TRBD2 (6 bases). Per the germline V gene, CDR1 is MNHEY and CDR2 is SMNVEV (reference sequence). This CDR3 is built from 14 residues. V was clipped by 6 bases and J by 4 bases, with 13 bases between them. The DNA of the CDR3 is TGTGCCAGCAGCCTGGGGAGGAGTTACAATGAGCAGTTCTTC. It yields the protein CASSLGRSYNEQFF.

This clone was found once. The V gene is TRBV19, the J gene TRBJ1-1; D might be TRBD1 (5 bases). With 7 bases removed from V and 1 base from J, the gap between germline ends came to 13 bases. The CDR3 contains 14 residues. Germline lookup yields CDR1 LNHDA and CDR2 SQIVND (reference sequence). This chain's CDR3 is CASKYVRANTEAFF. The CDR3 nucleotides read TGTGCCAGTAAATACGTCAGGGCGAACACTGAAGCTTTCTTT.

This clone turned up a few times. Relative to the germline gene, one junction end is altered; a read error may explain this. The chain joins TRBV6-1 to TRBJ2-2; TRBD2 aligns across 10 bases. Per the germline V gene, CDR1 is MNHNS and CDR2 is SASEGT. The CDR3 is made up of 16 amino acids. In DNA form, the CDR3 reads TGTGCCAGCAGTCAAGCGGGGGGGGTCGCCACCGGGGAGCTGTTTTTT. As protein: CASSQAGGVATGELFF.